The next 18 T cell receptor beta chains were all read from a single sample in a study of blood T cell repertoires in COVID-19. Sequencing was performed with immunoSEQ multiplex PCR; in TCRdb, only in-frame clones are kept and a portion is missing. Among fewer than 600,000 clones, 70% to 90% were seen once, and the ten largest hold 1.5% to 2%. Sequenced sample: PBMCs or T cells enriched from blood (not recorded which). The receptor set was obtained from a middle-aged woman who had recovered from COVID-19.

This clone was observed once. In DNA, the CDR3 is TGTGCCATCAGTGGGTCGCCGGGCAGGGGCTCCTGGCAGCCCCAGCATTTT. It specifies CAISGSPGRGSWQPQHF. V and J are TRBV10-3 and TRBJ1-5; TRBD1 is a possible D gene (6 bases). This CDR3 is built from 17 residues. Trimming cost V 4 bases and J 7 bases, with 23 bases left between them. Germline values: CDR1 ENHRY, CDR2 SYGVKD.

The chain joins TRBV4-2 to TRBJ2-2; maybe TRBD2 (6 bases). V dropped 6 bases and J dropped 1 base, with 9 bases sitting between them. Germline CDR1 reads LGHNA; CDR2 reads YNFKEQ. The CDR3 totals 14 residues. The CDR3 here is CASSGTGNTGELFF. The CDR3 region has the DNA TGTGCCAGCAGTGGGACTGGGAACACCGGGGAGCTGTTTTTT.

A single count supports this clone. The chain links TRBV29-1 to TRBJ2-3; TRBD2 aligns across 8 bases. CDR1 is SQVTM and CDR2 is ANQGSEA in the germline V gene. The V gene end was trimmed by 4 bases and the J gene end by 0 bases; junction bases not matched to a gene: 12. The CDR3 is made up of 17 amino acids. CDR3 in DNA: TGCAGCGTTGTTGGTCCTCTAGCGGGCCCTAGCACAGATACGCAGTATTTT. This encodes CSVVGPLAGPSTDTQYF.

J is TRBJ2-7 and V is TRBV6-5, with D possibly matching TRBD1 (5 bases). From germline, CDR1 is MNHEY and CDR2 SVGAGI. Deletions cut 6 bases from V and 3 bases from J, with 12 bases between. This CDR3 comprises 13 residues. CDR3 in amino acids: CASSLREIYEQYF. The CDR3 DNA follows: TGTGCCAGCAGCCTCAGGGAAATCTACGAGCAGTACTTC.

The chain couples TRBV6-2 or TRBV6-3 to TRBJ2-1, with a weak D call TRBD2 (6 bases). The CDR3 extends over 16 amino acids. The germline V gene has CDR1 MNHEY and CDR2 SVGEGT. V gave up 6 bases and J gave up 6 bases, with 21 bases separating them. The CDR3 reads CASSLYAGTGINEQFF. DNA for the CDR3: TGTGCCAGCAGCTTATACGCGGGAACTGGTATCAATGAGCAGTTCTTC.

This clone was counted only a few times. V gene TRBV19 combines with J gene TRBJ2-1, with 8 bases lining up with TRBD2. The CDR3 runs 16 residues. Trimming took 3 bases from V and 2 from J; bases not matched to a gene: 6. Germline V gene sequence: CDR1 LNHDA, CDR2 SQIVND (reference sequence). The CDR3 loop is CASSITSGLTYNEQFF. In DNA form, the CDR3 reads TGTGCCAGTAGTATTACTAGCGGACTTACCTACAATGAGCAGTTCTTC.

This clone was detected only a few times. The V and J genes are TRBV5-1 and TRBJ1-1; D may be TRBD1 (5 bases). This CDR3 region has 20 residues. The V gene's germline CDR1 is SGHRS and CDR2 YFSETQ. Trimming took off 1 base at V and 5 bases at J, with 30 bases between the two ends. In DNA form, the CDR3 reads TGCGCCAGCAGCTTGACGGATTACCCCCGGGGGAGGGGTCTGGGAACTGAAGCTTTCTTT. As protein: CASSLTDYPRGRGLGTEAFF.

This clone was seen more than once but under ten times. DNA of the CDR3: TGTGCCAGCAGACTTGGCGGGACAGACGGGGGCTACACCTTC. The encoded protein is CASRLGGTDGGYTF. This rearrangement joins TRBV28 to TRBJ1-2, with TRBD1 identical over 7 bases. CDR3 length: 14 residues. J was trimmed by 8 bases and V by 6 bases; bases with no gene match: 12. Per the germline V gene, CDR1 is MDHEN and CDR2 is SYDVKM.

On this clone: This CDR3 is also generated by other DNA sequences in the sample. The J gene is TRBJ2-3, the V gene TRBV11-2; 10 nucleotides align to TRBD2. The CDR3 is made up of 16 amino acids. From germline, CDR1 is SGHAT and CDR2 FQNNGV. V lost 1 base to trimming and J lost 0 bases; unmatched junction nucleotides: 1. The CDR3 reads CASSLGTSGSTDTQYF. The CDR3 DNA reads as TGTGCCAGCAGCTTAGGGACTAGCGGAAGCACAGATACGCAGTATTTT.

The chain couples TRBV7-2 to TRBJ2-7; a weak D match, TRBD2 (6 bases). The germline V and J ends were trimmed by 1 base and 0 bases, with 10 bases remaining between them. The V gene's germline CDR1 is SGHTA and CDR2 FQGNSA. The CDR3 spans 15 residues. In DNA, the CDR3 is TGTGCCAGCAGCTTAGGCGGGACGAACTCCTACGAGCAGTACTTC. Protein: CASSLGGTNSYEQYF.

The chain recombines TRBV18 with TRBJ2-3; 11 nucleotides line up with TRBD2. The germline gives CDR1 KGHSH, CDR2 LQKENI. The V and J ends lost 6 bases and 1 base, in that order; junction bases with no gene match: 6. The CDR3 length is 16 residues. CDR3 sequence: CASSLLAGARTDTQYF. The DNA for the CDR3 is TGTGCCAGCTCCCTACTAGCGGGGGCCCGCACAGATACGCAGTATTTT.

This chain uses TRBV24-1 with TRBJ2-1; 7 positions match TRBD2. In germline, CDR1 is KGHDR, CDR2 SFDVKD. V trimming: 1 base; J trimming: 6 bases; junction bases outside the gene matches: 2. The length of the CDR3 is 14 residues. The CDR3 sequence: CATSDFSSGNEQFF. DNA for the CDR3: TGTGCCACCAGTGATTTCTCTAGCGGCAATGAGCAGTTCTTC.

V is TRBV11-3 and J is TRBJ2-3, with 10 bases matching TRBD2. This CDR3 region has 19 residues. Germline lookup yields CDR1 SGHNT and CDR2 YENEEA. Germline trimming cut 5 bases from V and 2 bases from J; bases unmatched to any gene: 16. Written as DNA, the CDR3 is TGTGCCAGCAGCCGAGGACTAGCGGTAGAGCGATATTCCACAGATACGCAGTATTTT. Its translation is CASSRGLAVERYSTDTQYF.

The chain combines TRBV30 with TRBJ1-5; D gene unclear. V lost 0 bases and J lost 0, with 9 bases in between. The germline V gene has CDR1 GTSNPN and CDR2 SVGIG (reference sequence). This CDR3 contains 15 residues. CDR3 loop: CAWSVALFSNQPQHF. The CDR3 bases are TGTGCCTGGAGTGTTGCACTTTTTAGCAATCAGCCCCAGCATTTT.

This chain links TRBV27 with TRBJ2-2, with 9 nucleotides matching TRBD2. Trimming cost V 4 bases and J 6 bases; bases outside gene matches: 3. Germline V gene lookup returns CDR1 MNHEY and CDR2 SMNVEV (reference sequence). This CDR3 comprises 14 residues. CDR3 sequence: CASSYTSGPGELFF. The CDR3 nucleotides read TGTGCCAGCAGTTATACTAGCGGGCCCGGGGAGCTGTTTTTT.

The chain carries TRBV11-2 and TRBJ1-4, with no clear D. The CDR3 is 15 amino acids. The ends were cut back, 5 bases at V and 7 bases at J, with 17 bases in the middle. CDR1 and CDR2 (germline): SGHAT, FQNNGV. CDR3 sequence (DNA): TGTGCCAGCAGCACGCAGACAACGGGAGGTGAAAAACTGTTTTTT. Translating gives CASSTQTTGGEKLFF.

The V and J genes are TRBV28 and TRBJ1-2; TRBD1 aligns across 8 bases. Germline V CDR1 and CDR2: MDHEN, SYDVKM. The ends lost 2 bases at V and 1 base at J; junction bases unmatched: 6. This CDR3 is built from 16 residues. CDR3 DNA: TGTGCCAGCAGTTTACCCGGACAGGGCGGTAACTATGGCTACACCTTC. Translated, it gives CASSLPGQGGNYGYTF.

About this clone itself: One end of the junction fails to match germline, which may point to a read error. The J gene is TRBJ1-5, the V gene TRBV6-5; possible D gene TRBD1, 5 bases. Germline CDR1 reads MNHEY; CDR2 reads SVGAGI. This CDR3 is 13 amino acids long. DNA of the CDR3: TGTGTCAGCACAGGTTCCGGACTCCAGCCCCAGCATTTT. This translates into CVSTGSGLQPQHF.